The next 32 T cell receptor beta chains were all read from a single sample in a study of T cells after posttransplantation cyclophosphamide. Produced via immunoSEQ multiplex PCR; TCRdb's table is partial and in-frame only. The profile shows 34,000 or so clones, around nine tenths of them singletons. The naive gate required viable CD3+CD4+ or CD3+CD8+ cells with CCR7+CD45RA+CD45RO-CD95-CD27+CD28+ phenotype. The sequenced sample consisted of naive CD4+ T cells sorted from blood. The origin of the receptors is a man aged 25-40 years in good health and a related stem cell transplant donor.

V gene TRBV19 combines with J gene TRBJ2-7; possible D gene TRBD2, 5 bases. Per germline, CDR1 LNHDA and CDR2 SQIVND (reference sequence). V lost 5 bases and J lost 5, with 13 bases in between. This CDR3 is built from 13 residues. The CDR3 loop reads CASSSRTEDEQYF. CDR3 sequence (DNA): TGTGCCAGTAGTTCGAGGACGGAGGACGAGCAGTACTTC.

The chain uses TRBV11-3 and TRBJ2-5; a possible D gene is TRBD1 (5 bases). The germline V gene has CDR1 SGHNT and CDR2 YENEEA. CDR3 length: 14 residues. V was cut by 5 bases and J by 4 bases, with 14 bases left in between. The CDR3 loop reads CASSQSSGLETQYF. CDR3 DNA: TGTGCCAGCAGCCAATCTTCAGGGTTAGAGACCCAGTACTTC.

V and J are TRBV4-1 and TRBJ2-1, with TRBD1 matching 8 bases. From germline, CDR1 is MGHRA and CDR2 YSYEKL. This CDR3 spans 17 amino acids. V was clipped by 1 base and J by 1 base; unmatched bases: 6. The chain's CDR3 is CASSQVRDRGSYNEQFF. The DNA for the CDR3 is TGCGCCAGCAGCCAAGTCCGAGACAGGGGTTCCTACAATGAGCAGTTCTTC.

This clone was seen more than once but under ten times. The chain uses TRBV28 and TRBJ1-2, with D uncertain. The CDR3 is made up of 11 amino acids. Germline V gives CDR1 MDHEN, CDR2 SYDVKM. With 1 base removed from V and 13 bases from J, the gap between germline ends came to 10 bases. CDR3 sequence (DNA): TGTGCCAGCAGTTTATCTCGGGTTAGCACCTTC. Amino acids: CASSLSRVSTF.

The rearrangement uses TRBV9 and TRBJ2-5; TRBD2 is a possible D gene (7 bases). The CDR3 has 16 residues. The V end was cut by 6 bases, the J end by 4 bases, with 22 bases between. Germline V gene lookup returns CDR1 SGDLS and CDR2 YYNGEE. In DNA form, the CDR3 reads TGTGCCAGCACGGGGGGCAGCGGGGCGTTGGGAGAGACCCAGTACTTC. Its translation: CASTGGSGALGETQYF.

This rearrangement joins TRBV5-1 to TRBJ2-5, with TRBD1 matching over 7 bases. This CDR3 has 15 amino acids. Germline CDR1 reads SGHRS; CDR2 reads YFSETQ. Trimming cost V 0 bases and J 5 bases; bases outside gene matches: 7. The CDR3: CASSLGQGKFETQYF. In DNA, the CDR3 is TGCGCCAGCAGCTTGGGACAGGGCAAATTTGAGACCCAGTACTTC.

A single count supports this clone. The chain employs TRBV2 and TRBJ2-7, with a possible D match to TRBD2 (6 bases). Germline CDR1 and CDR2: SNHLY and FYNNEI. This CDR3 is built from 15 residues. V shed 6 bases and J shed 4 bases, with 19 bases lying between them. In nucleotides, the CDR3 is TGTGCCAGCAGCGGGGACCGGGAGCTCCTTTACGAGCAGTACTTC. Protein product: CASSGDRELLYEQYF.

The chain is built from TRBV28 and TRBJ2-1; D not certain. Germline V gene lookup returns CDR1 MDHEN and CDR2 SYDVKM. This CDR3 region has 14 residues. The ends were cut back, 5 bases at V and 7 bases at J, with 15 bases in the middle. The CDR3 DNA follows: TGTGCCAGCAGTACCGCAAGGCCGGGTAATGAGCAGTTCTTC. It codes for CASSTARPGNEQFF.

This clone was counted once. The V and J genes are TRBV6-1 and TRBJ2-5; tentatively, D is TRBD1 (5 bases). V gave up 4 bases and J gave up 2 bases, with 8 bases separating them. The CDR3 runs 13 residues. Germline loops: CDR1 MNHNS, CDR2 SASEGT. For the CDR3, the DNA is TGTGCCAGCAGTGGACAGATACAAGAGACCCAGTACTTC. It specifies CASSGQIQETQYF.

The V call is TRBV9, the J call TRBJ2-1, with 9 bases matching TRBD1. V dropped 1 base and J dropped 8; count of bases not matched to a gene: 1. This CDR3 spans 13 amino acids. Germline CDR1 SGDLS, CDR2 YYNGEE. The CDR3 here is CASSVTGGDEQFF. The CDR3 DNA sequence: TGTGCCAGCAGCGTAACAGGGGGCGATGAGCAGTTCTTC.

This clone appeared a single time. The V and J genes are TRBV28 and TRBJ2-5, with 7 positions matching TRBD2. The germline V gene has CDR1 MDHEN and CDR2 SYDVKM. The CDR3 contains 16 residues. Trimming removed 1 base from V and 2 bases from J; junction bases left unmatched: 7. For the CDR3, the DNA is TGTGCCAGCAGTTTATTGGGGGGGACGGCGCAAGAGACCCAGTACTTC. The encoded protein is CASSLLGGTAQETQYF.

CDR3 region: CASNNGQGETGELFF. In nucleotides, the CDR3 is TGTGCCAGCAACAACGGACAGGGGGAGACCGGGGAGCTGTTTTTT. V gene TRBV28 combines with J gene TRBJ2-2; 10 bases fit TRBD1. The V segment lost 7 bases and the J segment 5 bases; nucleotides outside the gene matches: 7. This CDR3 is built from 15 residues. From germline, CDR1 is MDHEN and CDR2 SYDVKM.

This clone occurred once. The genes are TRBV18 and TRBJ2-7, with TRBD1 identical over 7 bases. This CDR3 is built from 15 residues. Germline V CDR1 and CDR2: KGHSH, LQKENI. V lost 3 bases and J lost 7; bases outside the gene matches: 12. As DNA, the CDR3 is TGTGCCAGCTCACCGGTACAGGGGACGGTGGAGGAGCAGTACTTC. Translation: CASSPVQGTVEEQYF.

The chain combines TRBV7-2 with TRBJ1-5, with D possibly TRBD1 on 6 matching bases. The V gene's germline CDR1 is SGHTA and CDR2 FQGNSA. The V gene lost 5 bases and the J gene lost 5 bases, with 13 bases spanning the gap. The CDR3 is 14 amino acids. The CDR3 region has the DNA TGTGCCAGCAGCCCAACAGGGAATTATCAGCCCCAGCATTTT. As protein: CASSPTGNYQPQHF.

This chain links TRBV5-6 with TRBJ2-5; D not resolved. Trimming pared 1 base from V and 5 bases from J, leaving 6 bases between. Germline-derived CDR1 and CDR2 are SGHDT and YYEEEE. This CDR3 region has 12 residues. Here the CDR3 reads CASSLTRETQYF. For the CDR3, the DNA is TGTGCCAGCAGCTTGACCCGGGAGACCCAGTACTTC.

The chain is built from TRBV11-2 and TRBJ2-7; D ambiguous. Trimming stripped 1 base from V and 3 bases from J, with 10 bases between. Germline assignment: CDR1 SGHAT and CDR2 FQNNGV. The CDR3 spans 14 residues. CDR3 bases: TGTGCCAGCAGCTTAGTCCGCGGTTACTACGAGCAGTACTTC. Its protein is CASSLVRGYYEQYF.

The chain couples TRBV5-1 to TRBJ2-7, with a tentative D call TRBD2 (5 bases). CDR3 size: 13 residues. The V gene's germline CDR1 is SGHRS and CDR2 YFSETQ. Trimming took 4 bases from V and 4 from J, leaving 12 bases between them. The CDR3 DNA is TGCGCCAGCAGCAATACACCGGGGTACGAGCAGTACTTC. Amino acids: CASSNTPGYEQYF. Full variable domain (remainder filled in from reference TRBV5-1 and TRBJ2-7): KAGVTQTPRYLIKTRGQQVTLSCSPISGHRSVSWYQQTPGQGLQFLFEYFSETQRNKGNFPGRFSGRQFSNSRSEMNVSTLELGDSALYLCASSNTPGYEQYFGPGTRLTVT.

The chain carries TRBV6-5 and TRBJ2-7; 9 nucleotides line up with TRBD1. The CDR3 has 15 amino acids. With V trimmed by 0 bases and J by 9 bases, 9 bases remained unmatched. Germline CDR1 MNHEY, CDR2 SVGAGI. CDR3 region: CASSYSGQGGTGQYF. DNA for the CDR3: TGTGCCAGCAGTTACTCGGGACAGGGAGGGACAGGGCAGTACTTC.

V usage is TRBV5-6 and J usage is TRBJ1-2; 7 bases map to TRBD1. The ends lost 0 bases at V and 8 bases at J; junction bases unmatched: 4. This CDR3 has 13 amino acids. CDR1 and CDR2 (germline): SGHDT, YYEEEE. The CDR3 loop reads CASSLDRGEGYTF. The CDR3, as DNA: TGTGCCAGCAGCTTGGACAGGGGTGAGGGCTACACCTTC.

The V and J genes are TRBV6-5 and TRBJ1-6, with 9 nucleotides matching TRBD1. V was pared by 2 bases and J by 7 bases, with 0 bases of the junction left unmatched. CDR3 length equals 14 residues. The V gene's germline CDR1 is MNHEY and CDR2 SVGAGI. For the CDR3, the DNA is TGTGCCAGCAGTTACGGGACAGGGAATTCACCCCTCCACTTT. This gives the protein CASSYGTGNSPLHF.

The CDR3: CASSIGTGDTYEQYF. CDR3 DNA: TGTGCCAGTAGTATAGGAACGGGAGATACCTACGAGCAGTACTTC. This rearrangement joins TRBV19 to TRBJ2-7, with D possibly TRBD2 on 6 matching bases. The V end lost 1 base, the J end lost 2 bases, and 12 bases lay between the germline ends. Germline V lookup: CDR1 LNHDA, CDR2 SQIVND (reference sequence). This CDR3 comprises 15 residues.

The rearrangement joins TRBV16 to TRBJ2-3; perhaps TRBD2 as D (5 bases). Germline CDR1 is KGHSY and CDR2 is FQNENV. CDR3 length: 18 residues. Trimming took 2 bases from V and 4 from J, leaving 22 bases between them. CDR3 protein: CASSQNEGFGVGPDTQYF. DNA of the CDR3: TGTGCCAGCAGCCAAAACGAGGGATTCGGGGTCGGACCAGATACGCAGTATTTT.

The chain is built from TRBV7-8 and TRBJ2-3; no definite D call. V was clipped by 5 bases and J by 0 bases, with 12 bases between them. The CDR3 has 15 amino acids. In germline, CDR1 is SGHVS, CDR2 FQNEAQ. The CDR3 region is CASSSTSTSTDTQYF. The CDR3 region has the DNA TGTGCCAGCAGCAGTACGAGTACTAGCACAGATACGCAGTATTTT. The full variable domain, its missing parts supplied by reference TRBV7-8 and TRBJ2-3, is GAGVSQSPRYKVAKRGQDVALRCDPISGHVSLFWYQQALGQGPEFLTYFQNEAQLDKSGLPSDRFFAERPEGSVSTLKIQRTQQEDSAVYLCASSSTSTSTDTQYFGPGTRLTVL.

In nucleotides, the CDR3 is TGCGCCAGCAGCATGGTCGTAGCGGGGGGCCGGGAGACCCAGTACTTC. Translated, it gives CASSMVVAGGRETQYF. The chain couples TRBV5-1 to TRBJ2-5; 10 nucleotides line up with TRBD2. Germline CDR1 and CDR2: SGHRS and YFSETQ. V gave up 4 bases and J gave up 5 bases; unmatched junction bases: 11. The CDR3 runs to 16 residues. Drawing the rest from reference TRBV5-1 and TRBJ2-5, the complete variable domain is KAGVTQTPRYLIKTRGQQVTLSCSPISGHRSVSWYQQTPGQGLQFLFEYFSETQRNKGNFPGRFSGRQFSNSRSEMNVSTLELGDSALYLCASSMVVAGGRETQYFGPGTRLLVL.

About this clone itself: One junction end disagrees with the germline gene, perhaps due to a read error. The same CDR3 is also encoded by other DNA sequences in this sample. The V and J genes are TRBV7-3 and TRBJ1-6, with TRBD1 matching over 9 bases. The CDR3 totals 15 residues. CDR1 is SGHTA and CDR2 is FQGTGA in the germline V gene. The CDR3 region is CASSPTGTGNSPLHF. In DNA, the CDR3 is TGTGCCAGCAGCCCGACCGGGACAGGGAATTCCCCCCTCCACTTT.

The chain uses TRBV11-3 and TRBJ2-1; weak D call: TRBD2 (5 bases). The CDR3 contains 15 residues. The V gene's germline CDR1 is SGHNT and CDR2 YENEEA. Deletions cut 5 bases from V and 4 bases from J, with 15 bases between. CDR3 in amino acids: CASSPGGPGYNEQFF. Here the CDR3 DNA reads TGTGCCAGCAGCCCAGGAGGTCCCGGATACAATGAGCAGTTCTTC.

V is TRBV6-1 and J is TRBJ1-2; 8 bases are shared with TRBD1. The CDR3 contains 13 residues. CDR1 is MNHNS and CDR2 is SASEGT in the germline V gene. The V and J ends lost 6 bases and 6 bases, in that order; junction bases with no gene match: 6. Here the CDR3 DNA reads TGTGCCAGCAGCCCGACAGGGGTTAATGGCTACACCTTC. Its translation is CASSPTGVNGYTF.

The chain uses TRBV6-1 and TRBJ1-3; no reliable D call. This CDR3 is built from 15 residues. Germline V gene sequence: CDR1 MNHNS, CDR2 SASEGT. Trimming removed 4 bases from V and 2 bases from J, with 12 bases in between. The CDR3 spells CASSGMRHPGNTIYF. CDR3 sequence (DNA): TGTGCCAGCAGTGGAATGAGACACCCTGGAAACACCATATATTTT.

The rearrangement links TRBV19 to TRBJ2-3; D might be TRBD2 (6 bases). CDR1 is LNHDA, CDR2 SQIVND, per germline (reference sequence). The CDR3 has 14 amino acids. Between the trimmed V and J ends, which lost 5 bases and 4 bases, there was a span of 13 bases. This CDR3 reads CASSRDSRADTQYF. In DNA, the CDR3 is TGTGCCAGTAGTCGGGACTCAAGAGCAGATACGCAGTATTTT.

The V gene is TRBV20-1, the J gene TRBJ2-5; D uncertain. Germline-derived CDR1 and CDR2 are DFQATT and SNEGSKA (reference sequence). The CDR3 consists of 10 residues. The germline V and J ends were trimmed by 3 bases and 5 bases, with 4 bases remaining between them. The CDR3 nucleotides are TGCAGTGCTAGTGCGGAGACCCAGTACTTC. Translated: CSASAETQYF.

CDR3 sequence reads: CASSPRGVISGNTIYF. The CDR3 bases are TGTGCCAGCAGCCCCCGGGGGGTTATCTCTGGAAACACCATATATTTT. This chain links TRBV7-2 with TRBJ1-3; maybe TRBD1 (5 bases). Trimming took off 5 bases at V and 0 bases at J, with 14 bases between the two ends. Per the germline V gene, CDR1 is SGHTA and CDR2 is FQGNSA. The length of the CDR3 is 16 residues.

The chain joins TRBV19 to TRBJ2-3; a weak D match, TRBD2 (6 bases). Germline V gives CDR1 LNHDA, CDR2 SQIVND (reference sequence). This CDR3 is 14 amino acids long. With 3 bases removed from V and 0 bases from J, the gap between germline ends came to 7 bases. This chain's CDR3 is CASSIGTSTDTQYF. CDR3 DNA: TGTGCCAGTAGTATCGGGACTAGCACAGATACGCAGTATTTT.